This T cell receptor beta chain was documented in a study of cytomegalovirus exposure and HLA in healthy donors. Overall study context: Per a later analysis, the roughly 640 first-cohort and some 130 validation repertoires shared one platform.

The CDR3 totals 15 residues. The V gene lost 5 bases and the J gene lost 0 bases, with 11 bases spanning the gap. CDR1 and CDR2 from the germline V gene are KGHSH and LQKENI. This clone has just a few counts. Clones were sequenced by immunoSEQ multiplex PCR, and TCRdb holds only the in-frame ones, with some missing. The data contain over 85,000 clones, 84% of them singletons. The sequencing sample was made of PBMCs. The rearrangement links TRBV18 to TRBJ1-5; weak D call: TRBD1 (6 bases). The sequence derives from a young woman in good health and CMV-seropositive. In DNA form, the CDR3 reads TGTGCCAGCTCAAGGACAGTTAATAGCAATCAGCCCCAGCATTTT. Amino acids: CASSRTVNSNQPQHF.